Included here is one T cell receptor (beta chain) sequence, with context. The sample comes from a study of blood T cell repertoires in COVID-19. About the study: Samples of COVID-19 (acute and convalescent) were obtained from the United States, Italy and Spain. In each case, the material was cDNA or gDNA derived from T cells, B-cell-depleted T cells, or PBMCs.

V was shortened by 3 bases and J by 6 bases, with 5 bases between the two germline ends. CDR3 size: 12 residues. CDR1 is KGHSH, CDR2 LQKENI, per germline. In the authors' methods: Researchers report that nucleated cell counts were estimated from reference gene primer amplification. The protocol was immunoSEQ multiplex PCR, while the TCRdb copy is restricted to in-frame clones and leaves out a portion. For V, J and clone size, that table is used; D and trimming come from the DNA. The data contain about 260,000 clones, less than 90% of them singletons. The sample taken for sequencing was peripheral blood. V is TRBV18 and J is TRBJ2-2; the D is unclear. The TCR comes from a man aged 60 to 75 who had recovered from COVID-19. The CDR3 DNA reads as TGTGCCAGCTCACCCGACTCCGGGGAGCTGTTTTTT. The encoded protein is CASSPDSGELFF.